This entry is about one T cell receptor (beta chain). This record comes from a study of blood T cell repertoires in COVID-19. The wider study: COVID-19 samples, acute and convalescent, were from the United States, Italy and Spain. T cells, B-cell-depleted T cells, or PBMCs provided the cDNA or gDNA that served as material.

Germline V lookup: CDR1 KGHDR, CDR2 SFDVKD. Trimming at V came to 4 bases and at J to 3 bases, leaving 2 bases not matched to a gene. The CDR3 is 14 residues long. The authors' processing: Amplification from reference gene primers served as the basis for estimated nucleated cell counts. TCRdb's copy holds only in-frame clones and misses some; the assay was immunoSEQ multiplex PCR. V, J and clone size derive from that table, while D and trimming were established from the DNA sequence. Of roughly 80,000 clones listed, about 84% are singletons. The receptor was isolated from a woman between 65 and 79 years old with acute or convalescent COVID-19. The source material was peripheral blood. The J gene is TRBJ1-5, the V gene TRBV24-1; 7 positions match TRBD1. The CDR3 here is CATSEQGTNQPQHF. CDR3 sequence (DNA): TGTGCCACCAGTGAACAGGGGACCAATCAGCCCCAGCATTTT.